The sequence of this T cell receptor (beta chain) was determined in a study of T-cell reconstitution after alpha-beta-depleted transplantation in children. General study results and limits: Several hundred expanded graft clones reportedly supplied alpha-beta T cells about two months after transplant.

A TCRbeta library incorporating unique molecular identifiers was prepared. TCRdb called the PCR reads again in MiXCR, with one record for every CDR3 protein. The repertoire holds about a million distinct CDR3 sequences, roughly 31% seen once, with over 25% in the top ten. There are 17 residues in the CDR3. V lost 6 bases to trimming and J lost 0 bases, with 21 bases between them. Germline V gene data show CDR1 as DFQATT and CDR2 as SNEGSKA (reference sequence). On this clonotype: Its antigen remains unknown.

This TCR was recovered from a boy younger than two who had a stem cell transplant for SCID, so the T cells may come from the graft donor. Sequences were derived from PBMCs, mostly from graft donor cells, sampled 360 days after TCRalphabeta/CD19-depleted stem cell transplant. V and J are TRBV20-1 and TRBJ1-5; D not certain. The CDR3 nucleotides are TGCAGTGCAGCGGACCTTGAGGGAGGGTATAGCAATCAGCCCCAGCATTTT. It translates to CSAADLEGGYSNQPQHF.